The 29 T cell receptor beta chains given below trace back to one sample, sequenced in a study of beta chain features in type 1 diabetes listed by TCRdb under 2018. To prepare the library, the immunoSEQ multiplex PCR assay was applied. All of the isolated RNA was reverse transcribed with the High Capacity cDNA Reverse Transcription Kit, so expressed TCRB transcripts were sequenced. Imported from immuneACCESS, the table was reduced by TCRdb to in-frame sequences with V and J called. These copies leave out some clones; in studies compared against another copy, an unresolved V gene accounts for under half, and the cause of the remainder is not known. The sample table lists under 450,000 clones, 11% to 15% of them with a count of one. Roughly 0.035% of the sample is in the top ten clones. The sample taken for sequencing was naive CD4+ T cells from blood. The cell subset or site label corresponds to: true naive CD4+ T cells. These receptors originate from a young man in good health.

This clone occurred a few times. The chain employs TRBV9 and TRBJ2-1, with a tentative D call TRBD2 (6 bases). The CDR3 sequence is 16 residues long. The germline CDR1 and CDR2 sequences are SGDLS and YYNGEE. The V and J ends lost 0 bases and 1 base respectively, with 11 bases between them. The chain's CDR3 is CASSVAPTSSYNEQFF. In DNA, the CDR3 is TGTGCCAGCAGCGTAGCTCCGACTAGTTCCTACAATGAGCAGTTCTTC. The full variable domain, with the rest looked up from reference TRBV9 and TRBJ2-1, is DSGVTQTPKHLITATGQRVTLRCSPRSGDLSVYWYQQSLDQGLQFLIQYYNGEERAKGNILERFSAQQFPDLHSELNLSSLELGDSALYFCASSVAPTSSYNEQFFGPGTRLTVL.

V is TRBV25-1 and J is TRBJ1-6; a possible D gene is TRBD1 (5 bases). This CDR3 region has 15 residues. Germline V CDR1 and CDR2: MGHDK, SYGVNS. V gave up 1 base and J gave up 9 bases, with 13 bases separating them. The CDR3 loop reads CASSEFGGYGSPLHF. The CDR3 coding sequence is TGTGCCAGCAGTGAATTTGGGGGGTATGGTTCACCCCTCCACTTT.

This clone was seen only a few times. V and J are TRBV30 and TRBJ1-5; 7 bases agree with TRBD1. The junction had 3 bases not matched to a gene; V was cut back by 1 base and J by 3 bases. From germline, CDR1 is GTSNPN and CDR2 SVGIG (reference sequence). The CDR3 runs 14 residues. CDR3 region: CAWSAGQFNQPQHF. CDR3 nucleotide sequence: TGTGCCTGGAGTGCGGGACAGTTCAATCAGCCCCAGCATTTT.

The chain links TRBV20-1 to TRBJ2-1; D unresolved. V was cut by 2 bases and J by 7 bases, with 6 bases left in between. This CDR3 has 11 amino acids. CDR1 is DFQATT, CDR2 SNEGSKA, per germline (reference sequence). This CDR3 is CSARMGNEQFF. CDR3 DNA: TGCAGTGCTAGAATGGGGAATGAGCAGTTCTTC.

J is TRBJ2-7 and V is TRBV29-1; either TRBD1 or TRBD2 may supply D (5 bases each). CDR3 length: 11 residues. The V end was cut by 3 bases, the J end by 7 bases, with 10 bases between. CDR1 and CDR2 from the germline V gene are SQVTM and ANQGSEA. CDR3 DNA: TGCAGCGTTGATTGGGGACGAGAGCAGTACTTC. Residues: CSVDWGREQYF.

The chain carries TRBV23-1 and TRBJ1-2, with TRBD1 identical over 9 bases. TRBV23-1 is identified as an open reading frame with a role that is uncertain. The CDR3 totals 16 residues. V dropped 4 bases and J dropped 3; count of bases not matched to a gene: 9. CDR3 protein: CASSPSRDRDHYGYTF. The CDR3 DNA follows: TGCGCCAGCAGTCCCTCCCGGGACAGGGATCACTATGGCTACACCTTC.

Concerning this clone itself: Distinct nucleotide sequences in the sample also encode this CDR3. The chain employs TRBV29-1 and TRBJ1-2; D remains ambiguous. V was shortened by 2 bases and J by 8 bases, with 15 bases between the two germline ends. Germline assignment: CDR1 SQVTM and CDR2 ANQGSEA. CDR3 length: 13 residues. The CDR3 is CSVEREARYGYTF. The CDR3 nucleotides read TGCAGCGTTGAAAGGGAGGCGCGTTACGGCTACACCTTC.

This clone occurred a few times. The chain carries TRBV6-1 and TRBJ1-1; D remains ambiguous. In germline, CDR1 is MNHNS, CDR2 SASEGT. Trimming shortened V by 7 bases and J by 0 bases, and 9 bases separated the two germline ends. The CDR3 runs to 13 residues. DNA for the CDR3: TGTGCCAGCAAGGTGGCTTTGAACACTGAAGCTTTCTTT. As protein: CASKVALNTEAFF.

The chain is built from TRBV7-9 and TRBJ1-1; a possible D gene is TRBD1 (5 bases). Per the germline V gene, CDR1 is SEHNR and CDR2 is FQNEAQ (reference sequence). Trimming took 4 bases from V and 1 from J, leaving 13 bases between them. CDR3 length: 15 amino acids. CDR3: CASSSSDTPNTEAFF. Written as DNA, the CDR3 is TGTGCCAGCAGCTCCTCGGACACCCCGAACACTGAAGCTTTCTTT.

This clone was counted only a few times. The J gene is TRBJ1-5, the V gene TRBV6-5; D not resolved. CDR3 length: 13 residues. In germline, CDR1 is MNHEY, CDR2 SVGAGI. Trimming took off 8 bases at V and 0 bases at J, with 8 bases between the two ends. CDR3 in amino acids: CASARNSNQPQHF. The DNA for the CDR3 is TGTGCCAGCGCCAGAAATAGCAATCAGCCCCAGCATTTT.

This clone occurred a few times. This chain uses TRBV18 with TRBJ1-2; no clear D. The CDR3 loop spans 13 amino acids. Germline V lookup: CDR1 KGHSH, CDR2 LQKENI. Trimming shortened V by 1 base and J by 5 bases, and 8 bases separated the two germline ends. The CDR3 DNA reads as TGTGCCAGCTCACCACTCGGTCCTTATGGCTACACCTTC. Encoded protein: CASSPLGPYGYTF.

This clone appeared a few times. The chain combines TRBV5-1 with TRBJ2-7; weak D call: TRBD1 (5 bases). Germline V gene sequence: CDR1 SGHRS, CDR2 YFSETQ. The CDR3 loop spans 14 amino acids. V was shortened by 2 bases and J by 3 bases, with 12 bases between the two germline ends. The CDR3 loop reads CASSLGARDYEQYF. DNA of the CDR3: TGCGCCAGCAGCTTAGGCGCCAGGGACTACGAGCAGTACTTC. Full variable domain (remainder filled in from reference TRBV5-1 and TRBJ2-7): KAGVTQTPRYLIKTRGQQVTLSCSPISGHRSVSWYQQTPGQGLQFLFEYFSETQRNKGNFPGRFSGRQFSNSRSEMNVSTLELGDSALYLCASSLGARDYEQYFGPGTRLTVT.

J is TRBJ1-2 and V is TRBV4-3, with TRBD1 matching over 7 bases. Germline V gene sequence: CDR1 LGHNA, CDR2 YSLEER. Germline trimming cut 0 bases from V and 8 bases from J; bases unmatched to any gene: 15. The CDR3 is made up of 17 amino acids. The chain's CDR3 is CASSQEWAGGRFKGYTF. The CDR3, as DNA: TGCGCCAGCAGCCAAGAGTGGGCAGGGGGACGTTTCAAGGGCTACACCTTC.

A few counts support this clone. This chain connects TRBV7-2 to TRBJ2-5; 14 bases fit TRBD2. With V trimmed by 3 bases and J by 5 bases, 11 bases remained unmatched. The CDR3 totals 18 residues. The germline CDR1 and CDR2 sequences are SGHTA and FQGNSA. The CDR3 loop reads CASSFWTSGGNPGETQYF. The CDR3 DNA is TGTGCCAGCAGCTTCTGGACTAGCGGGGGGAACCCAGGGGAGACCCAGTACTTC. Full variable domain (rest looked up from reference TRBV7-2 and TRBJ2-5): GAGVSQSPSNKVTEKGKDVELRCDPISGHTALYWYRQSLGQGLEFLIYFQGNSAPDKSGLPSDRFSAERTGGSVSTLTIQRTQQEDSAVYLCASSFWTSGGNPGETQYFGPGTRLLVL.

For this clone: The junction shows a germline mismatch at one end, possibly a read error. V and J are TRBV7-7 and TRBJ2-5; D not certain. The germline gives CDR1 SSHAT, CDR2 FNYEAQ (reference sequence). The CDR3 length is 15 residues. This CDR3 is CASSLLSMKQETQYF. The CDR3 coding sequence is TGTGCTAGCAGCTTACTCTCGATGAAACAGGAGACCCAGTACTTC.

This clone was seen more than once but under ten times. DNA of the CDR3: TGTGCCAGCTCACGAGAAGGACAGGGGCCCTACGAGCAGTACTTC. Translated: CASSREGQGPYEQYF. V and J are TRBV18 and TRBJ2-7, with 9 nucleotides matching TRBD1. The CDR3 spans 15 residues. The V segment lost 4 bases and the J segment 2 bases; nucleotides outside the gene matches: 6. Germline lookup yields CDR1 KGHSH and CDR2 LQKENI.

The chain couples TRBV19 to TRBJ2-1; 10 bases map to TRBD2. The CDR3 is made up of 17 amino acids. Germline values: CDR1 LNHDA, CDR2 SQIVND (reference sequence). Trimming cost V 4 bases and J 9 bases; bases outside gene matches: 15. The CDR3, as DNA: TGTGCCAGTAGTACACGATTCGAGAGCGGGAGGGCCGGTGAGCAGTTCTTC. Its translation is CASSTRFESGRAGEQFF.

The CDR3 nucleotides read TGTGCCCTTTATCGGCCGAACACCGGGGAGCTGTTTTTT. Its protein is CALYRPNTGELFF. The J gene is TRBJ2-2, the V gene TRBV30; D remains unclear. Per germline, CDR1 GTSNPN and CDR2 SVGIG (reference sequence). The CDR3 spans 13 residues. V was pared by 8 bases and J by 0 bases, with 10 bases between.

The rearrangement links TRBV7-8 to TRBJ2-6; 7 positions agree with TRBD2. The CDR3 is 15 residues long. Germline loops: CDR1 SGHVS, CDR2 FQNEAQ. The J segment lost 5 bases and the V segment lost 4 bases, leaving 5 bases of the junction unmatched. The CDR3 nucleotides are TGTGCCAGCAGCTCGGGCGGGACTAGGGCCAACGTCCTGACTTTC. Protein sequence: CASSSGGTRANVLTF.

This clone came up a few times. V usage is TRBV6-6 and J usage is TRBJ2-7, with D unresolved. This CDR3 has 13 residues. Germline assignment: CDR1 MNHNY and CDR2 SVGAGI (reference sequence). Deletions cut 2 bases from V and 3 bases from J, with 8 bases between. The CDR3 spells CASSYGLIYEQYV. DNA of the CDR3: TGTGCCAGCAGTTACGGGCTCATCTACGAGCAGTACGTC.

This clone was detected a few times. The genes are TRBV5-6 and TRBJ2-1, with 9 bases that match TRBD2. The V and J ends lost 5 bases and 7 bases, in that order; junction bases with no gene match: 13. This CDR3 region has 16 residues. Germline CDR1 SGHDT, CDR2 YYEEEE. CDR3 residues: CASRIRPGLAWNEQFF. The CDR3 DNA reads TGTGCCAGCAGGATTCGTCCGGGACTAGCATGGAATGAGCAGTTCTTC. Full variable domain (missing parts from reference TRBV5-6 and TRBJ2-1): DAGVTQSPTHLIKTRGQQVTLRCSPKSGHDTVSWYQQALGQGPQFIFQYYEEEERQRGNFPDRFSGHQFPNYSSELNVNALLLGDSALYLCASRIRPGLAWNEQFFGPGTRLTVL.

The CDR3 DNA follows: TGTGCCAGCAGCTCAGGGACAGGGTACTACAATGAGCAGTTCTTC. It specifies CASSSGTGYYNEQFF. This chain joins TRBV7-2 and TRBJ2-1; 9 nucleotides match TRBD1. Per germline, CDR1 SGHTA and CDR2 FQGNSA. The CDR3 spans 15 residues. Trimming took 4 bases from V and 3 from J; bases not matched to a gene: 4.

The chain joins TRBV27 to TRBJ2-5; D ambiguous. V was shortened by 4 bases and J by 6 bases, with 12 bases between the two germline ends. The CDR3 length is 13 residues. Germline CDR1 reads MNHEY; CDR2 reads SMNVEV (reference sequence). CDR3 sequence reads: CASSSYPGKTQYF. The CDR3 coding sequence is TGTGCCAGCAGTTCATATCCTGGGAAGACCCAGTACTTC.

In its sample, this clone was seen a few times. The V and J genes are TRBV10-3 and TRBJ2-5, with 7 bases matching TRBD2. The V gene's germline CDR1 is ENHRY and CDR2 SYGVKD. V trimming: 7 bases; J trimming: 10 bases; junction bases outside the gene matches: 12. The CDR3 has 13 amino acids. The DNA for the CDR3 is TGTGCCATCACTCCGGGACTACTAGGGGACCAGTACTTC. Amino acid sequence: CAITPGLLGDQYF.

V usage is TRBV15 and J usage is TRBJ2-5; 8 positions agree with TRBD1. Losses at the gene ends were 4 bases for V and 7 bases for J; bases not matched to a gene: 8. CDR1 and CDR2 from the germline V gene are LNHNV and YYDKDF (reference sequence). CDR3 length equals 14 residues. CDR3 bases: TGTGCCACCAGCACCCGACAGGGGATAGGGACCCAGTACTTC. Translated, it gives CATSTRQGIGTQYF.

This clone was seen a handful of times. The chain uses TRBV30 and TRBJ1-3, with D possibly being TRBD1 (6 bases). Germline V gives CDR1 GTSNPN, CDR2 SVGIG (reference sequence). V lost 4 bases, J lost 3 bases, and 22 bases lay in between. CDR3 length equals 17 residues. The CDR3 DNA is TGTGCCTGGATGTACCCGAAGGGGGGGCCCTTTGGAAACACCATATATTTT. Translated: CAWMYPKGGPFGNTIYF.

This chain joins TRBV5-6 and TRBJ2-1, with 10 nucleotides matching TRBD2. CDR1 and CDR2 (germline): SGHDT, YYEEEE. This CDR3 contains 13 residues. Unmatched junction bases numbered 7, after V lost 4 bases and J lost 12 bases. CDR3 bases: TGTGCCAGCAGCCAAGCGGGAGGGCTAGGGCAGTTCTTC. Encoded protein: CASSQAGGLGQFF.

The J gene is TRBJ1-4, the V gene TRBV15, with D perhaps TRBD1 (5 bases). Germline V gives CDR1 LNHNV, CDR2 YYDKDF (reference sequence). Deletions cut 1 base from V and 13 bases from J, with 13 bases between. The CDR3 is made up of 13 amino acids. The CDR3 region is CATSRVPGQGLFF. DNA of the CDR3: TGTGCCACCAGCAGAGTTCCAGGTCAGGGACTGTTTTTT.

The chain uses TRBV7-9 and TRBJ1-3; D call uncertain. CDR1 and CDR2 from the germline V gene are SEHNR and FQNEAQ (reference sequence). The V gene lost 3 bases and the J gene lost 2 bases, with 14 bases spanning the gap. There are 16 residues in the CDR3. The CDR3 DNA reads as TGTGCCAGCAGCTTGGTTACCCAGCGAACTGGAAACACCATATATTTT. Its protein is CASSLVTQRTGNTIYF.